These 18 T cell receptor beta chains came from one sample sequenced in a study of cytomegalovirus exposure and HLA in healthy donors. Some clones are missing from TCRdb's copy, which holds only in-frame ones; the method was immunoSEQ multiplex PCR. The sample includes some 250,000 clones, around 90% of them seen just once. The sample was PBMCs. The receptors shown here come from a woman under 30 in good health and CMV-seronegative.

The V gene is TRBV5-6, the J gene TRBJ2-1; 9 positions match TRBD2. CDR1 and CDR2 from the germline V gene are SGHDT and YYEEEE. V shed 4 bases, J shed 2 bases, and the junction held 4 bases outside the gene matches. This CDR3 spans 15 amino acids. The CDR3 DNA sequence: TGTGCCAGCAGCCCTCCTAGCGGGGCCTACAATGAGCAGTTCTTC. Its translation: CASSPPSGAYNEQFF.

The chain links TRBV19 to TRBJ1-2, with 7 bases identical to TRBD1. Losses at the gene ends were 5 bases for V and 2 bases for J; bases not matched to a gene: 5. This CDR3 has 14 amino acids. CDR1 and CDR2 (germline): LNHDA, SQIVND (reference sequence). Written as DNA, the CDR3 is TGTGCCAGTAGTTGGGCAGGGGGAAACTATGGCTACACCTTC. This sequence encodes CASSWAGGNYGYTF.

This clone was found once. One end of the junction fails to match germline, which may point to a read error. The identical CDR3 is also encoded by other nucleotide sequences in the sample. The chain joins TRBV5-1 to TRBJ2-7; the match to TRBD1 covers 7 bases. The CDR3 is 14 residues long. Per the germline V gene, CDR1 is SGHRS and CDR2 is YFSETQ. CDR3 sequence reads: CASSWGHTGVEQYF. The CDR3 coding sequence is TGCGCCAGCAGCTGGGGCCATACAGGGGTCGAGCAATACTTC.

DNA of the CDR3: TGTGCCAGCAGTGGCAGACAGGGCGGCACTGAAGCTTTCTTT. Its translation is CASSGRQGGTEAFF. This chain links TRBV6-1 with TRBJ1-1; 7 nucleotides match TRBD1. V lost 4 bases and J lost 4; bases outside the gene matches: 6. Germline assignment: CDR1 MNHNS and CDR2 SASEGT. The CDR3 covers 14 residues.

The V call is TRBV6-5, the J call TRBJ2-1, with 8 bases fitting TRBD2. The CDR3 is 14 residues long. With V trimmed by 6 bases and J by 7 bases, 8 bases remained unmatched. Germline V gives CDR1 MNHEY, CDR2 SVGAGI. The CDR3 region is CASSPQGGGNEQFF. The CDR3, as DNA: TGTGCCAGCAGCCCCCAGGGCGGGGGGAATGAGCAGTTCTTC.

V and J are TRBV18 and TRBJ1-2, with no clear D. The CDR3 has 14 residues. Germline V gene data show CDR1 as KGHSH and CDR2 as LQKENI. Trimming took 0 bases from V and 5 from J, leaving 10 bases between them. CDR3 protein: CASSPPYSLYGYTF. The DNA of the CDR3 is TGTGCCAGCTCACCACCGTACAGCTTATATGGCTACACCTTC.

The chain couples TRBV11-2 to TRBJ1-2; D remains unclear. V lost 3 bases and J 9 bases, leaving 14 bases between the germline ends. CDR3 length: 13 amino acids. Germline V gene lookup returns CDR1 SGHAT and CDR2 FQNNGV. The CDR3 coding sequence is TGTGCCAGCAGCTTTACCGGGGAGTCGAGCTACACCTTC. This translates into CASSFTGESSYTF.

The rearrangement links TRBV19 to TRBJ1-5, with D uncertain. Germline CDR1 is LNHDA and CDR2 is SQIVND (reference sequence). V was shortened by 7 bases and J by 2 bases, with 15 bases between the two germline ends. This CDR3 comprises 15 residues. The CDR3 sequence: CASTLEGNGNQPQHF. CDR3 sequence (DNA): TGTGCCAGTACCCTGGAGGGTAACGGCAATCAGCCCCAGCATTTT. Full variable domain (remainder filled in from reference TRBV19 and TRBJ1-5): DGGITQSPKYLFRKEGQNVTLSCEQNLNHDAMYWYRQDPGQGLRLIYYSQIVNDFQKGDIAEGYSVSREKKESFPLTVTSAQKNPTAFYLCASTLEGNGNQPQHFGDGTRLSIL.

The chain carries TRBV7-9 and TRBJ2-3; TRBD2 agrees at 14 bases. After removal of 5 bases from V and 5 bases from J, the junction contained 6 bases not matched to a gene. The CDR3 contains 16 residues. Germline CDR1 reads SEHNR; CDR2 reads FQNEAQ (reference sequence). CDR3 nucleotides: TGTGCCAGCAGCCATGGACTAGCGGGGGGTATAGATACGCAGTATTTT. It yields the protein CASSHGLAGGIDTQYF.

This chain connects TRBV6-5 to TRBJ2-7; TRBD2 might be the D (6 bases). V was pared by 4 bases and J by 2 bases, with 15 bases between. The CDR3 consists of 15 residues. CDR1 is MNHEY and CDR2 is SVGAGI in the germline V gene. DNA for the CDR3: TGTGCCAGCAGTTTTTTCCGGGACTCAGCCTACGAGCAGTACTTC. Its translation is CASSFFRDSAYEQYF.

The chain links TRBV6-1 to TRBJ1-5, with a weak D call TRBD1 (6 bases). The CDR3 has 13 amino acids. Trimming took off 3 bases at V and 4 bases at J, with 7 bases between the two ends. In germline, CDR1 is MNHNS, CDR2 SASEGT. The CDR3 region has the DNA TGTGCCAGCAGTGACAGGGGAAATCAGCCCCAGCATTTT. Translation: CASSDRGNQPQHF.

The rearrangement joins TRBV19 to TRBJ1-2; D not resolved. V lost 5 bases and J lost 4, with 8 bases in between. Germline values: CDR1 LNHDA, CDR2 SQIVND (reference sequence). The CDR3 spans 12 residues. CDR3 nucleotides: TGTGCCAGTAGTTCCAACTCCTATGGCTACACCTTC. Amino acid sequence: CASSSNSYGYTF. The full variable domain, rest sourced from reference TRBV19 and TRBJ1-2, is DGGITQSPKYLFRKEGQNVTLSCEQNLNHDAMYWYRQDPGQGLRLIYYSQIVNDFQKGDIAEGYSVSREKKESFPLTVTSAQKNPTAFYLCASSSNSYGYTFGSGTRLTVV.

This clone was observed a single time. As DNA, the CDR3 is TGTGCCAGCAAGGGACTCTCCTACGAGCAGTACTTC. Its protein product is CASKGLSYEQYF. The V call is TRBV6-6, the J call TRBJ2-7; D might be TRBD2 (6 bases). The V end lost 7 bases, the J end lost 0 bases, and 7 bases lay between the germline ends. The V gene's germline CDR1 is MNHNY and CDR2 SVGAGI (reference sequence). The CDR3 is made up of 12 amino acids.

On this clone: An end of the junction differs from the germline gene, which may be a read error. This chain links TRBV25-1 with TRBJ1-2, with D possibly matching TRBD1 (6 bases). Germline CDR1 MGHDK, CDR2 SYGVNS. CDR3 length equals 14 residues. The DNA for the CDR3 is TGTGCCAGCAGTCCGGACAGATTTAACTATGGCTACATCTTC. It yields the protein CASSPDRFNYGYIF.

The chain employs TRBV30 and TRBJ2-3, with D maybe TRBD1 (5 bases). The V gene's germline CDR1 is GTSNPN and CDR2 SVGIG (reference sequence). V was clipped by 0 bases and J by 6 bases, with 19 bases between them. The CDR3 length is 16 residues. The CDR3, as DNA: TGTGCCTGGAGTGTACTTTCCAGCGCCAAGGGGGATACGCAGTATTTT. Translation: CAWSVLSSAKGDTQYF. The full variable domain, in which reference TRBV30 and TRBJ2-3 provide the parts outside the CDR3, is SQTIHQWPATLVQPVGSPLSLECTVEGTSNPNLYWYRQAAGRGLQLLFYSVGIGQISSEVPQNLSASRPQDRQFILSSKKLLLSDSGFYLCAWSVLSSAKGDTQYFGPGTRLTVL.

The V and J genes are TRBV5-1 and TRBJ1-6; 7 bases agree with TRBD1. Germline V gene lookup returns CDR1 SGHRS and CDR2 YFSETQ. The CDR3 is 17 residues long. V dropped 0 bases and J dropped 7; count of bases not matched to a gene: 10. The CDR3 DNA follows: TGCGCCAGCAGCTTGGCGGGACAGTCTTACGGGAATTCACCCCTCCACTTT. Amino acids: CASSLAGQSYGNSPLHF.

The chain recombines TRBV28 with TRBJ1-6, with 7 bases fitting TRBD1. CDR1 MDHEN and CDR2 SYDVKM come from the germline V gene. V trimming: 11 bases; J trimming: 1 base; junction bases outside the gene matches: 11. The CDR3 spans 16 residues. CDR3 sequence reads: CAVTGVGFSYNSPLHF. The CDR3 DNA reads TGTGCCGTAACAGGGGTGGGATTTTCCTATAATTCACCCCTCCACTTT.

The chain joins TRBV5-6 to TRBJ1-2; 7 bases map to TRBD1. The V gene end was trimmed by 0 bases and the J gene end by 4 bases; junction bases not matched to a gene: 6. The CDR3 runs 15 residues. Germline V lookup: CDR1 SGHDT, CDR2 YYEEEE. The CDR3 DNA is TGTGCCAGCAGCTTGGGACAGGGAAGGACCTATGGCTACACCTTC. Its translation: CASSLGQGRTYGYTF.